Shown below are 16 T cell receptor beta chains from a single sample sequenced in a study of cytomegalovirus exposure and HLA in healthy donors. The study ran its PCR with 60 Vbeta and 13 Jbeta primers. The protocol was immunoSEQ multiplex PCR, while the TCRdb copy is restricted to in-frame clones and leaves out a portion. The profile shows under 200,000 clones, roughly 90% of them singletons. Sequencing was performed on PBMCs. The receptor source for this set is a woman between 18 and 29 years old in good health and CMV-seronegative.

This clone was recorded only once. The chain links TRBV28 to TRBJ2-2; D is unclear. V lost 5 bases and J 4 bases, leaving 11 bases between the germline ends. The V gene's germline CDR1 is MDHEN and CDR2 SYDVKM. This CDR3 comprises 14 residues. Here the CDR3 DNA reads TGTGCCAGCAGTACCTCCCCGGGCACCGGGGAGCTGTTTTTT. Protein product: CASSTSPGTGELFF.

CDR3 region: CASSQFGYGEGRHSYNEQFF. The DNA of the CDR3 is TGCGCCAGCAGCCAGTTCGGGTATGGGGAGGGCCGCCACTCCTACAATGAGCAGTTCTTC. The genes are TRBV5-1 and TRBJ2-1, with 7 bases that match TRBD2. CDR3 length equals 20 residues. In germline, CDR1 is SGHRS, CDR2 YFSETQ. Unmatched junction bases numbered 19, after V lost 4 bases and J lost 0 bases. Full variable domain (missing parts from reference TRBV5-1 and TRBJ2-1): KAGVTQTPRYLIKTRGQQVTLSCSPISGHRSVSWYQQTPGQGLQFLFEYFSETQRNKGNFPGRFSGRQFSNSRSEMNVSTLELGDSALYLCASSQFGYGEGRHSYNEQFFGPGTRLTVL.

The J gene is TRBJ2-2, the V gene TRBV12-5; a possible D gene is TRBD1 (7 bases). The CDR3 consists of 19 residues. V lost 2 bases and J lost 1, with 20 bases in between. Germline V gene sequence: CDR1 LGHNT, CDR2 FRNRAP. The CDR3 DNA reads as TGTGCTAGTGGTTTGTTCCTCCACAGGGGAGGTTTGAACACCGGGGAGCTGTTTTTT. This sequence encodes CASGLFLHRGGLNTGELFF.

The chain combines TRBV5-8 with TRBJ1-1; D gene unclear. In germline, CDR1 is SGHTS, CDR2 YDEGEE. The CDR3 sequence is 13 residues long. V lost 2 bases to trimming and J lost 1 base, with 6 bases between them. The CDR3 bases are TGTGCCAGCAGCTTAACACAGAACACTGAAGCTTTCTTT. It encodes CASSLTQNTEAFF.

V usage is TRBV7-8 and J usage is TRBJ1-5, with 7 bases that match TRBD1. The CDR3 is made up of 16 amino acids. The trim removed 5 bases at V and 0 bases at J, leaving 7 bases unmatched. Germline V gene sequence: CDR1 SGHVS, CDR2 FQNEAQ. The chain's CDR3 is CASSKGTAYSNQPQHF. The CDR3 DNA reads TGTGCCAGCAGCAAAGGGACAGCTTATAGCAATCAGCCCCAGCATTTT.

The CDR3 is CASSPGAYEQYF. In DNA form, the CDR3 reads TGTGCCAGCAGCCCAGGGGCCTACGAGCAGTACTTC. The chain joins TRBV2 to TRBJ2-7; D may be TRBD1 (6 bases). The germline gives CDR1 SNHLY, CDR2 FYNNEI. CDR3 length: 12 amino acids. Deletions cut 6 bases from V and 2 bases from J, with 8 bases between.

This clone came up once. V usage is TRBV5-6 and J usage is TRBJ1-2; tentatively, D is TRBD1 (6 bases). The V gene's germline CDR1 is SGHDT and CDR2 YYEEEE. The CDR3 spans 13 residues. V gave up 4 bases and J gave up 8 bases, with 15 bases separating them. Here the CDR3 reads CASSPGQSWGYTF. In nucleotides, the CDR3 is TGTGCCAGCAGCCCTGGACAGAGCTGGGGCTACACCTTC.

This clone has just one count. The rearrangement joins TRBV28 to TRBJ2-1; 8 nucleotides match TRBD2. This CDR3 spans 15 amino acids. Losses at the gene ends were 5 bases for V and 7 bases for J; bases not matched to a gene: 10. Germline V CDR1 and CDR2: MDHEN, SYDVKM. Here the CDR3 reads CASSPRGGRWNEQFF. The CDR3 DNA reads TGTGCCAGCAGTCCCAGAGGCGGGAGGTGGAATGAGCAGTTCTTC.

This clone was detected only once. The J gene is TRBJ2-3, the V gene TRBV11-2; D remains ambiguous. Germline CDR1 and CDR2: SGHAT and FQNNGV. The CDR3 runs to 14 residues. V dropped 0 bases and J dropped 5 bases, with 9 bases sitting between them. CDR3 sequence: CASSLDQVRDTQYF. In nucleotides, the CDR3 is TGTGCCAGCAGCTTAGATCAAGTGAGAGATACGCAGTATTTT.

This chain connects TRBV20-1 to TRBJ1-2, with D possibly matching TRBD1 (5 bases). Germline CDR1 reads DFQATT; CDR2 reads SNEGSKA (reference sequence). V gave up 1 base and J gave up 12 bases, with 12 bases separating them. The CDR3 sequence is 11 residues long. Here the CDR3 DNA reads TGCAGTGCTAGAGTTCAGGGCCATAACACCTTC. Protein sequence: CSARVQGHNTF.

This chain joins TRBV6-1 and TRBJ1-2; no firm D call. The CDR3 totals 17 residues. Between the trimmed V and J ends, which lost 0 bases and 4 bases, there was a span of 18 bases. Germline loops: CDR1 MNHNS, CDR2 SASEGT. For the CDR3, the DNA is TGTGCCAGCAGTGAAGCAAAATCTCCCGGGTTCTCCTATGGCTACACCTTC. Translation gives CASSEAKSPGFSYGYTF.

The chain has TRBV9 and TRBJ2-1; tentatively, D is TRBD2 (5 bases). V was pared by 1 base and J by 4 bases, with 9 bases between. This CDR3 is 14 amino acids long. Per the germline V gene, CDR1 is SGDLS and CDR2 is YYNGEE. The CDR3: CASSVMERYNEQFF. The CDR3 coding sequence is TGTGCCAGCAGCGTAATGGAGCGGTACAATGAGCAGTTCTTC.

The chain links TRBV18 to TRBJ1-5; no firm D call. Germline CDR1 and CDR2: KGHSH and LQKENI. Trimming pared 2 bases from V and 4 bases from J, leaving 15 bases between. There are 16 residues in the CDR3. The CDR3 coding sequence is TGTGCCAGCTCACCAGCATCCGGGGTGGCGAATCAGCCCCAGCATTTT. Protein sequence: CASSPASGVANQPQHF. The full variable domain, completed using reference TRBV18 and TRBJ1-5, is NAGVMQNPRHLVRRRGQEARLRCSPMKGHSHVYWYRQLPEEGLKFMVYLQKENIIDESGMPKERFSAEFPKEGPSILRIQQVVRGDSAAYFCASSPASGVANQPQHFGDGTRLSIL.

The V gene is TRBV27, the J gene TRBJ2-2; D is perhaps TRBD2 (5 bases). The V gene's germline CDR1 is MNHEY and CDR2 SMNVEV (reference sequence). The CDR3 spans 13 residues. Deletions cut 6 bases from V and 3 bases from J, with 8 bases between. In nucleotides, the CDR3 is TGTGCCAGCAGGGGCGGGTACACCGGGGAGCTGTTTTTT. Translation: CASRGGYTGELFF.

The chain combines TRBV9 with TRBJ2-7, with TRBD2 identical over 7 bases. Looked up from germline, CDR1 is SGDLS and CDR2 is YYNGEE. This CDR3 spans 16 amino acids. J was trimmed by 6 bases and V by 0 bases; bases with no gene match: 12. The chain's CDR3 is CASSVGDYGGLSEQYF. CDR3 nucleotide sequence: TGTGCCAGCAGCGTAGGGGACTATGGCGGCTTAAGCGAGCAGTACTTC.

The chain recombines TRBV7-2 with TRBJ2-7, with a weak D call TRBD1 (5 bases). The germline gives CDR1 SGHTA, CDR2 FQGNSA. The V end lost 3 bases, the J end lost 3 bases, and 12 bases lay between the germline ends. The length of the CDR3 is 14 residues. This chain's CDR3 is CASSFSDSRYEQYF. The CDR3 DNA is TGTGCCAGCAGCTTCTCAGACAGCCGCTACGAGCAGTACTTC. The whole variable domain, remainder taken from reference TRBV7-2 and TRBJ2-7, is GAGVSQSPSNKVTEKGKDVELRCDPISGHTALYWYRQSLGQGLEFLIYFQGNSAPDKSGLPSDRFSAERTGGSVSTLTIQRTQQEDSAVYLCASSFSDSRYEQYFGPGTRLTVT.